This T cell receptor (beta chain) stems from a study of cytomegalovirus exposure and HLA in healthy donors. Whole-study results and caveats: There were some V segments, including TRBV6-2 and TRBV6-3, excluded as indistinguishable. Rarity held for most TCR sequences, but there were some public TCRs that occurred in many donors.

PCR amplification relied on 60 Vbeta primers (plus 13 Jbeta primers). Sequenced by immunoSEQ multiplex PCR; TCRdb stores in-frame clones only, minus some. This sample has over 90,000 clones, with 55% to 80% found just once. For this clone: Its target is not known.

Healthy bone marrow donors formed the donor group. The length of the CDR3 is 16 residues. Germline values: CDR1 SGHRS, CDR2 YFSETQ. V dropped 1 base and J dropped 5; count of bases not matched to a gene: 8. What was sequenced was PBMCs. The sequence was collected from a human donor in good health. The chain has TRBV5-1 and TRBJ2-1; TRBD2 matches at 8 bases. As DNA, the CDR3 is TGCGCCAGCAGCTTGTCTCCGGGAGGGGGGAACAATGAGCAGTTCTTC. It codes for CASSLSPGGGNNEQFF.